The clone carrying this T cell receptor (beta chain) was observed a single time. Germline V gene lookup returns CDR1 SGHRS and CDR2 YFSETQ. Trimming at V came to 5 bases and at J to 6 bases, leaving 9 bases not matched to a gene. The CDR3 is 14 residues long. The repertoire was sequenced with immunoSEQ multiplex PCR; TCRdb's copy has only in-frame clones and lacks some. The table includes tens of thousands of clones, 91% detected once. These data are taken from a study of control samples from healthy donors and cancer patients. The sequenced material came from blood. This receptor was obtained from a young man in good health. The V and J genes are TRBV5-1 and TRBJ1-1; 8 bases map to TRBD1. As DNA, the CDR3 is TGCGCCAGCAGGCGACAGGGGTATGATGCTGAAGCTTTCTTT. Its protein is CASRRQGYDAEAFF.